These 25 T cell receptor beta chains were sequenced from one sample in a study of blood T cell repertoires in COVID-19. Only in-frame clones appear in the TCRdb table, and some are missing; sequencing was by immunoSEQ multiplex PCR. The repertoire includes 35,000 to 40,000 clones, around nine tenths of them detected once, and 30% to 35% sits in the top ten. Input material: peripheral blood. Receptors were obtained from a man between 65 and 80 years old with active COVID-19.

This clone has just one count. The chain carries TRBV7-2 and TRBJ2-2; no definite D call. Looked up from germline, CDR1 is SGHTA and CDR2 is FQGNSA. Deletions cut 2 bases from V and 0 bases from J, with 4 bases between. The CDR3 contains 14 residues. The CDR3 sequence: CASSLNTNTGELFF. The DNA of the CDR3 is TGTGCCAGCAGCTTAAACACGAACACCGGGGAGCTGTTTTTT. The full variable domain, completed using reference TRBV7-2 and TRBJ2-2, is GAGVSQSPSNKVTEKGKDVELRCDPISGHTALYWYRQSLGQGLEFLIYFQGNSAPDKSGLPSDRFSAERTGGSVSTLTIQRTQQEDSAVYLCASSLNTNTGELFFGEGSRLTVL.

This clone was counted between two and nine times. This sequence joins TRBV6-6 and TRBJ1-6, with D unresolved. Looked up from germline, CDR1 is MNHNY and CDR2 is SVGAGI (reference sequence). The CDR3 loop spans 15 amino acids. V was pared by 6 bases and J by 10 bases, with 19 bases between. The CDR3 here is CASSQEGGRGSPLHF. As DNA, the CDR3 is TGTGCCAGCAGCCAAGAGGGCGGTCGGGGATCACCCCTCCACTTT.

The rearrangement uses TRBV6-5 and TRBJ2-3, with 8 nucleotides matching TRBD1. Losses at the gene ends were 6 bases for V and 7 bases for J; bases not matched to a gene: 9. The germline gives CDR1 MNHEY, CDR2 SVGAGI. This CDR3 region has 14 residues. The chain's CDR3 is CASRKAGGRNTQYF. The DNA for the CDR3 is TGTGCCAGCAGAAAAGCAGGGGGCAGAAATACGCAGTATTTT.

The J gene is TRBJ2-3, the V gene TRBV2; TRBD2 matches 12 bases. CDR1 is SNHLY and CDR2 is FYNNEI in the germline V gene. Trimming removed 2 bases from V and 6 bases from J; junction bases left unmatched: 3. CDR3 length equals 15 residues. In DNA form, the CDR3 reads TGTGCCAGCAGTGAAACGACTAGCGGGAGTGATACGCAGTATTTT. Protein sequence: CASSETTSGSDTQYF.

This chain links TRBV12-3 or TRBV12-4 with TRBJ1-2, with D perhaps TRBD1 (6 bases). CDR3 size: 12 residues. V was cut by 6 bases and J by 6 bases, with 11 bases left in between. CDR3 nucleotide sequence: TGTGCCAGCAGGTATCAGGGGAATGGCTACACCTTC. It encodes CASRYQGNGYTF.

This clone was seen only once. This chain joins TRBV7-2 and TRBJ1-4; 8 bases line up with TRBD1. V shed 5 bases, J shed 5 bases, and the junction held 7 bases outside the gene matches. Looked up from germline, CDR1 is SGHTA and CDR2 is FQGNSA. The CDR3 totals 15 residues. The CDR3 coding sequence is TGTGCCAGCAGCGCCAACAGGGGGGAGAATGAAAAACTGTTTTTT. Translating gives CASSANRGENEKLFF.

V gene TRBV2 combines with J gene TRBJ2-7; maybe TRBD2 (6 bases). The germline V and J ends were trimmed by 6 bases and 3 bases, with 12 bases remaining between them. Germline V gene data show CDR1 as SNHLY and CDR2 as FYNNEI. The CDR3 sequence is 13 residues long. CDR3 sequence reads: CASRPGLLYEQYF. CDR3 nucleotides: TGTGCCAGCAGGCCGGGACTCCTCTACGAGCAGTACTTC.

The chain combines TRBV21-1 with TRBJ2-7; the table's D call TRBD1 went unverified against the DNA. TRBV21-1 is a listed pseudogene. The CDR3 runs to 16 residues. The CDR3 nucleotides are TGTGCCAGCAGCAGACGGGACAGGGGTCTACGGTACGAGCAGTACTTC. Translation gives CASSRRDRGLRYEQYF.

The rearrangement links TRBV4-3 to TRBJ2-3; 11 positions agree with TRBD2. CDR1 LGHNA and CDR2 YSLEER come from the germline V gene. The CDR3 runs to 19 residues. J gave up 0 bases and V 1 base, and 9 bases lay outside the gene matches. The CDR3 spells CASSQVPSGGMSSTDTQYF. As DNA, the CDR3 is TGCGCCAGCAGCCAAGTCCCTAGCGGGGGGATGTCTAGCACAGATACGCAGTATTTT.

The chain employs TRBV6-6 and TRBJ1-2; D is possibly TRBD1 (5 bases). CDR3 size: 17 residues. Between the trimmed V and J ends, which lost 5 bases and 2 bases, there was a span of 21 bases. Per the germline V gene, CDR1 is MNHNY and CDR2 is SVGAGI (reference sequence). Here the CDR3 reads CASSLQGTGGYNYGYTF. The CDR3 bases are TGTGCCAGCAGTCTCCAGGGAACAGGCGGATACAACTATGGCTACACCTTC.

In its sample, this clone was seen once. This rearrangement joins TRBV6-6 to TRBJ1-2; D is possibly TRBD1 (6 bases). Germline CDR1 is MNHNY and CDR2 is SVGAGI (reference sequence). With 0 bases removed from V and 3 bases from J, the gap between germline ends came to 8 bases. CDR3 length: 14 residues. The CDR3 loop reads CASSYSPGDYGYTF. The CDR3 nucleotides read TGTGCCAGCAGTTACTCGCCAGGGGACTATGGCTACACCTTC.

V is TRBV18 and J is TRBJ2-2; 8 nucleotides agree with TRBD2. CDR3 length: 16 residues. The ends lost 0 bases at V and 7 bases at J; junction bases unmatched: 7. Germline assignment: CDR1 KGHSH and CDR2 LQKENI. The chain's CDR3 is CASSPPTGLVIGELFF. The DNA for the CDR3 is TGTGCCAGCTCACCACCTACGGGACTAGTAATCGGGGAGCTGTTTTTT.

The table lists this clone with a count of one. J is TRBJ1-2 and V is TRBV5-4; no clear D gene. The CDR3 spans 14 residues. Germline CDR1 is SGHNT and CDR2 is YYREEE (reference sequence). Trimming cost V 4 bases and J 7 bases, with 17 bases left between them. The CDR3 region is CASSPMGKYSGYTF. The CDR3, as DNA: TGTGCCAGCAGCCCCATGGGCAAGTATAGTGGCTACACCTTC.

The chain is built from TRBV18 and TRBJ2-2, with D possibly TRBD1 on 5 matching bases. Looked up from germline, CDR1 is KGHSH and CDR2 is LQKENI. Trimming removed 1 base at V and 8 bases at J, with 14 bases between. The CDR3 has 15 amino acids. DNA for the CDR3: TGTGCCAGCTCACCACGGACACCGCCCCAAGGGGAGCTGTTTTTT. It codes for CASSPRTPPQGELFF.

CDR3 nucleotides: TGTGCCAGCAGGATGGGGGGGCCCCCTGAAGCTTTCTTT. It yields the protein CASRMGGPPEAFF. This rearrangement joins TRBV6-5 to TRBJ1-1; the D gene is possibly TRBD1 (6 bases). CDR3 size: 13 residues. The germline gives CDR1 MNHEY, CDR2 SVGAGI. V shed 6 bases and J shed 6 bases, with 14 bases lying between them.

CDR3 in amino acids: CASSTTSGGAMNEQFF. CDR3 bases: TGTGCCAGCAGTACGACTAGCGGGGGGGCTATGAATGAGCAGTTCTTC. The chain has TRBV6-6 and TRBJ2-1; the match to TRBD2 covers 14 bases. The junction had 7 bases not matched to a gene; V was cut back by 5 bases and J by 7 bases. This CDR3 spans 16 amino acids. Per the germline V gene, CDR1 is MNHNY and CDR2 is SVGAGI (reference sequence).

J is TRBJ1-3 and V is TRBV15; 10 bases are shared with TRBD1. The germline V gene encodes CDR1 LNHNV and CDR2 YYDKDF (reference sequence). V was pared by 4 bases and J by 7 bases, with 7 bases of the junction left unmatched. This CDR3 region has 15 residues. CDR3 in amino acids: CATSKDRGLGNTIYF. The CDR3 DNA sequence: TGTGCCACCAGCAAAGACAGGGGGCTCGGTAACACCATATATTTT. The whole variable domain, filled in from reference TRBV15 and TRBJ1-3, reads DAMVIQNPRYQVTQFGKPVTLSCSQTLNHNVMYWYQQKSSQAPKLLFHYYDKDFNNEADTPDNFQSRRPNTSFCFLDIRSPGLGDTAMYLCATSKDRGLGNTIYFGEGSWLTVV.

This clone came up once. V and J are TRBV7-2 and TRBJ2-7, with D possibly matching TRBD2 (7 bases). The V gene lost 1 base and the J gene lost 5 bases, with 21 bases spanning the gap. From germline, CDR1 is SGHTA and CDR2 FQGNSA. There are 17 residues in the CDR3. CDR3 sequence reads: CASSLVPTGGNKDEQYF. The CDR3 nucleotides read TGTGCCAGCAGCTTAGTTCCCACGGGGGGCAATAAGGACGAGCAGTACTTC.

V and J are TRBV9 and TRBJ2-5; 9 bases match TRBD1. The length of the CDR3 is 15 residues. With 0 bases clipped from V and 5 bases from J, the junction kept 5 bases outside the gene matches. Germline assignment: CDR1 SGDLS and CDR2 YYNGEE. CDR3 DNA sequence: TGTGCCAGCAGCGTAGCCACAGGGGGCTGGGAGACCCAGTACTTC. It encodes CASSVATGGWETQYF.

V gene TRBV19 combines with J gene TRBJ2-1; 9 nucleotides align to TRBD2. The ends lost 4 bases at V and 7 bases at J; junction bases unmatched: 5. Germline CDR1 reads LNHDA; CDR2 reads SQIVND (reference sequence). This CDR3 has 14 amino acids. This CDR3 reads CASSTASGVNEQFF. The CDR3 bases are TGTGCCAGTAGTACCGCTAGCGGGGTTAATGAGCAGTTCTTC.

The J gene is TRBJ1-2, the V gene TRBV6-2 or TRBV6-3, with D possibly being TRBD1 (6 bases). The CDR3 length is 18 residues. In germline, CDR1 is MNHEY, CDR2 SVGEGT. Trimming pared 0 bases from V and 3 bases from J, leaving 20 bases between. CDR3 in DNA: TGTGCCAGCAGTTACTCCCGCGCGATGGACAGAGAGCACTATGGCTACACCTTC. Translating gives CASSYSRAMDREHYGYTF.

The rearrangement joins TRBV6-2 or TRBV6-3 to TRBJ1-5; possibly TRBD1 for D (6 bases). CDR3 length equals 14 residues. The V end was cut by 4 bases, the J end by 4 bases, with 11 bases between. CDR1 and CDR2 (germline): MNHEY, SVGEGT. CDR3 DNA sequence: TGTGCCAGCAGTTCAGGACAGCCAAATCAGCCCCAGCATTTT. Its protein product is CASSSGQPNQPQHF.

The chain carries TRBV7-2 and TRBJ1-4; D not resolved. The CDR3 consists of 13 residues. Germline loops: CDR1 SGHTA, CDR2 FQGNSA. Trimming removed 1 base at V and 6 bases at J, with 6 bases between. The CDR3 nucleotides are TGTGCCAGCAGCTTAGTTCCGTATGAAAAACTGTTTTTT. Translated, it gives CASSLVPYEKLFF.

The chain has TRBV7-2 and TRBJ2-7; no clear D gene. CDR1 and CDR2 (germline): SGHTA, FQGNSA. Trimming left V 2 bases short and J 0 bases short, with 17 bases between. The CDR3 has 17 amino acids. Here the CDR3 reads CASSLQTSVGGSYEQYF. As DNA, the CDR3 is TGTGCCAGCAGCTTACAGACCTCGGTAGGCGGCTCCTACGAGCAGTACTTC.

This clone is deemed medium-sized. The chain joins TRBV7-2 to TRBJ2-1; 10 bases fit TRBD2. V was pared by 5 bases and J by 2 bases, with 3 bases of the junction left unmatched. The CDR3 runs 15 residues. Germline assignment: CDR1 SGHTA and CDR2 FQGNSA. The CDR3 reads CASSMLAGAYNEQFF. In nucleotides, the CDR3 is TGTGCCAGCAGCATGCTAGCGGGAGCCTACAATGAGCAGTTCTTC.